What follows is one T cell receptor beta chain and its context. As yet, its antigen is unknown. Additional DNA sequences in this sample encode the identical CDR3. Healthy and HIV-negative, the adult donors had no recent acute infections or vaccinations. The V and J ends lost 4 bases and 5 bases, in that order; junction bases with no gene match: 1. The CDR3 spans 12 residues. From germline, CDR1 is MDHEN and CDR2 SYDVKM. Original processing methods: Quality scores were absent from the junction-only immunoSEQ sequences, so filtering differed. TCRdb keeps only in-frame clones here, not all; method: immunoSEQ multiplex PCR. V, J and clone size were drawn from that table, and D and trimming were deduced from the DNA. The sample records 2 million to 3 million clones, 80% to 95% being singletons. These data belong to a study of shared clonotypes between healthy human individuals. Study details: CD4 naive cells filled three plates per donor, CD4 memory three, CD8 naive two and CD8 memory one.

Notes on the study in general: Shared clonotypes across all four donors exceeded non-shared ones in generation probability.

This TCR was recovered from a man aged 18 to 30 in good health. Some clones in this sample may be carry-over from other donors' samples. The chain employs TRBV28 and TRBJ1-2, with 7 bases lining up with TRBD1. The source material was naive CD4+ T cells from PBMCs. This sample's subset: CD45RA+ positively selected. CDR3 region: CASSWTGYGYTF. As DNA, the CDR3 is TGTGCCAGCAGTTGGACAGGATATGGCTACACCTTC.